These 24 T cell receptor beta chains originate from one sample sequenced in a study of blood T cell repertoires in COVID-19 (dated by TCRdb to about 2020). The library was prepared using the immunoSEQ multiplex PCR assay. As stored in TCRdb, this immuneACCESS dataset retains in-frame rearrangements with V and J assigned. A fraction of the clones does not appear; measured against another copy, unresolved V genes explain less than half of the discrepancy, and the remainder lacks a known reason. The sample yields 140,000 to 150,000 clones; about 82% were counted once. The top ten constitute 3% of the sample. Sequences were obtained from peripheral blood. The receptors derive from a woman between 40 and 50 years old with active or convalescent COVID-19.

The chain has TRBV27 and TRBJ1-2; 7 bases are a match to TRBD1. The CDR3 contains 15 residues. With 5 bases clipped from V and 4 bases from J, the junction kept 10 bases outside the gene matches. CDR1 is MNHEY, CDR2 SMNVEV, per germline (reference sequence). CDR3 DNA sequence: TGTGCCAGCAGTACGCAACTACAGGGGCCCTATGGCTACACCTTC. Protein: CASSTQLQGPYGYTF.

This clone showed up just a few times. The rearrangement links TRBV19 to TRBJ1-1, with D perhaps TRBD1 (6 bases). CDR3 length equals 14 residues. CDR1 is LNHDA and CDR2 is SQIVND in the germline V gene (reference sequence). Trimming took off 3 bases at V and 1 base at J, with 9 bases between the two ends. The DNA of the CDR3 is TGTGCCAGTAGTATTGGGGGCGCGAACACTGAAGCTTTCTTT. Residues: CASSIGGANTEAFF.

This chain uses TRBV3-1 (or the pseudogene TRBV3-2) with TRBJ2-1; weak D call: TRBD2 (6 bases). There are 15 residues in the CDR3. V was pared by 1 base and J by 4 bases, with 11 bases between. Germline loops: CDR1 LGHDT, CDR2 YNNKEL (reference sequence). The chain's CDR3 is CASSQGSRGYNEQFF. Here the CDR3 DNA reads TGTGCCAGCAGCCAAGGCTCCCGGGGGTACAATGAGCAGTTCTTC.

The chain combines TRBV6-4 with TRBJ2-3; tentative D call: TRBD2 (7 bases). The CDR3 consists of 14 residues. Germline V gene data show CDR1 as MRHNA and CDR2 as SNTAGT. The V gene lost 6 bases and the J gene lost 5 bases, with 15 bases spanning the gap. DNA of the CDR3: TGTGCCAGCAGCATGGGGAGGGGGGAAGATACGCAGTATTTT. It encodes CASSMGRGEDTQYF.

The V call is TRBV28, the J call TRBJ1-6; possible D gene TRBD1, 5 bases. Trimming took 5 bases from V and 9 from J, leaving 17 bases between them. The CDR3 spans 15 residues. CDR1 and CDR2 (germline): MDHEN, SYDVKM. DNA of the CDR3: TGTGCCAGCAGTCCGGGGGTGGATTTGGCTTCACCCCTCCACTTT. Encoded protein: CASSPGVDLASPLHF.

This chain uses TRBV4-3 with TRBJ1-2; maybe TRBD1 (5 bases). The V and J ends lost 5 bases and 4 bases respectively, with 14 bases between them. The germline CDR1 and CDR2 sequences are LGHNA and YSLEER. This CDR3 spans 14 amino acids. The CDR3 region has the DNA TGCGCCAGCAGCGCCAGGGTGGGGGGCTATGGCTACACCTTC. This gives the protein CASSARVGGYGYTF.

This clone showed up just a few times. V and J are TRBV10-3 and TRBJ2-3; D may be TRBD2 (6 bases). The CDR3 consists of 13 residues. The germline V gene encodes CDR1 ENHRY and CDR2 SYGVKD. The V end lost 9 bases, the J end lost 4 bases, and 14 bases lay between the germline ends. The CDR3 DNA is TGTGCCATGAAGGGAGGAGAGGCAGATACGCAGTATTTT. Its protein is CAMKGGEADTQYF.

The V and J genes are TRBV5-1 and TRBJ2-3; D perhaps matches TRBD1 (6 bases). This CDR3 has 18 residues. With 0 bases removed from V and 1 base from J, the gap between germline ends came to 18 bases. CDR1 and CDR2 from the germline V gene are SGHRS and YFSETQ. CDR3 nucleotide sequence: TGCGCCAGCAGCTTGGGCGTGGGGGCCCTCGTAGGCACAGATACGCAGTATTTT. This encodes CASSLGVGALVGTDTQYF. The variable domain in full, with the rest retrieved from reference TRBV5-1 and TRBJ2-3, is KAGVTQTPRYLIKTRGQQVTLSCSPISGHRSVSWYQQTPGQGLQFLFEYFSETQRNKGNFPGRFSGRQFSNSRSEMNVSTLELGDSALYLCASSLGVGALVGTDTQYFGPGTRLTVL.

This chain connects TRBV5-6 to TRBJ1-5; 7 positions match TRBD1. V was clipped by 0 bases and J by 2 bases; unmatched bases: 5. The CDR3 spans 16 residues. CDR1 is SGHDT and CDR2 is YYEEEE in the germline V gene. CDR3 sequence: CASSLATGAGNQPQHF. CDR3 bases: TGTGCCAGCAGCTTGGCCACAGGGGCTGGCAATCAGCCCCAGCATTTT.

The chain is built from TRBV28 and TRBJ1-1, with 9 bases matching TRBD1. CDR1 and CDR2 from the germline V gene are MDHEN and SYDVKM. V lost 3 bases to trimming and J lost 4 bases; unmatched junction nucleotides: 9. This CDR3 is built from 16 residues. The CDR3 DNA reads TGTGCCAGCAGTTTCCACGCCCGACAGGGGGGCACTGAAGCTTTCTTT. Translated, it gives CASSFHARQGGTEAFF.

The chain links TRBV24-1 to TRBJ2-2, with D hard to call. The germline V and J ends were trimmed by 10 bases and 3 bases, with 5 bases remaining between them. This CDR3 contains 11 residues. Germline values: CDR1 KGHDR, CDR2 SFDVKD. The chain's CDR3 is CATQYTGELFF. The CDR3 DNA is TGTGCCACACAGTACACCGGGGAGCTGTTTTTT.

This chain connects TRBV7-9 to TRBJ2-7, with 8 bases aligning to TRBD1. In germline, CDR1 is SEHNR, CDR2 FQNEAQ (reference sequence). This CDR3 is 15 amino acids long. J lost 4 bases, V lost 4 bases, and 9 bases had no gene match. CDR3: CASSSPGQVNYEQYF. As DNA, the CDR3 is TGTGCCAGCAGCTCTCCGGGACAGGTGAATTACGAGCAGTACTTC.

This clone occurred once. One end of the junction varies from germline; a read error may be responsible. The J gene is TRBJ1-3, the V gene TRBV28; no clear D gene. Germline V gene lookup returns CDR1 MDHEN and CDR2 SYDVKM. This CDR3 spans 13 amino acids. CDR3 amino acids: CASNLAGGNTIYF. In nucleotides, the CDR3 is TGTGCCAGCAATTTAGCCGGTGGAAACACCATATATTTT.

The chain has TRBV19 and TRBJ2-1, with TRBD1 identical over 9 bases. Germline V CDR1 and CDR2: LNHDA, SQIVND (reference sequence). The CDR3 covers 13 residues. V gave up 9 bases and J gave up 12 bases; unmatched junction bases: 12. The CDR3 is CASRDRADRGQFF. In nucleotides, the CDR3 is TGTGCCAGCCGGGACAGGGCCGACCGAGGGCAGTTCTTC. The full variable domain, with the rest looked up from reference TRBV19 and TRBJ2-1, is DGGITQSPKYLFRKEGQNVTLSCEQNLNHDAMYWYRQDPGQGLRLIYYSQIVNDFQKGDIAEGYSVSREKKESFPLTVTSAQKNPTAFYLCASRDRADRGQFFGPGTRLTVL.

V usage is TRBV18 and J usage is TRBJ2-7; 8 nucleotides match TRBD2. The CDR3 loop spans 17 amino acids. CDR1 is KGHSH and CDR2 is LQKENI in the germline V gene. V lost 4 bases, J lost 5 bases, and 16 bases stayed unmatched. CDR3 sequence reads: CASSLGGGSFGRDEQYF. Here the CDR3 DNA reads TGTGCCAGCTCACTCGGCGGTGGATCTTTCGGGAGGGACGAGCAGTACTTC.

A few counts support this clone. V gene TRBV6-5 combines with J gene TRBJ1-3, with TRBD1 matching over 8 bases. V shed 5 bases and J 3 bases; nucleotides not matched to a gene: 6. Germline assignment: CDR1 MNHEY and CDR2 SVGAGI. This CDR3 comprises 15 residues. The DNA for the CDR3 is TGTGCCAGCAGTCCCCGAGACAGGGGTGGAAACACCATATATTTT. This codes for CASSPRDRGGNTIYF.

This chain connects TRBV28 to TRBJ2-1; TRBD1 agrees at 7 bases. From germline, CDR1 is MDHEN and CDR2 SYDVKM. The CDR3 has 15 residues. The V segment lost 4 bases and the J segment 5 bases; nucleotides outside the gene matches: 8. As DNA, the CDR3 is TGTGCCAGCAGTTCTAGACAGGGAAACCACAATGAGCAGTTCTTC. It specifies CASSSRQGNHNEQFF.

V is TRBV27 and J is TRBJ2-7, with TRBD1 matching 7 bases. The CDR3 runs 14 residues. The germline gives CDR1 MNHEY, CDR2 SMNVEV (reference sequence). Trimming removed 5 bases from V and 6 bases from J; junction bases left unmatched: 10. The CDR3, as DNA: TGTGCCAGCAGTCCGAGGGACAGTGCGGGCGAGCAGTACTTC. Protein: CASSPRDSAGEQYF.

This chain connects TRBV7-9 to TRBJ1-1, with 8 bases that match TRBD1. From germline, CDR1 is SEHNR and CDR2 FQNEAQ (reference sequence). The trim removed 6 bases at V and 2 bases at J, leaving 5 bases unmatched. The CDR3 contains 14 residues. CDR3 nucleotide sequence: TGTGCCAGCAGAAAGGACAGGGTTAACACTGAAGCTTTCTTT. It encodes CASRKDRVNTEAFF.

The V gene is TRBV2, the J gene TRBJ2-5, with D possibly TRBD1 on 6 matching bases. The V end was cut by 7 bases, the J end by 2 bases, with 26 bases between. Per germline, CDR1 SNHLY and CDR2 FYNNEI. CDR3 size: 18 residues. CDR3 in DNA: TGTGCCAGCAACCCCACCTTCCAGCAGGGGCGCGGTCAAGAGACCCAGTACTTC. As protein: CASNPTFQQGRGQETQYF.

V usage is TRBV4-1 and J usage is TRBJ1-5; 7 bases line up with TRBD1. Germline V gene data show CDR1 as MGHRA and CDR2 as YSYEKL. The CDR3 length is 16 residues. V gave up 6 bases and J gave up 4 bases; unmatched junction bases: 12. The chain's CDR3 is CASSVTGTARNQPQHF. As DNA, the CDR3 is TGCGCCAGCAGTGTGACCGGGACAGCCCGTAATCAGCCCCAGCATTTT.

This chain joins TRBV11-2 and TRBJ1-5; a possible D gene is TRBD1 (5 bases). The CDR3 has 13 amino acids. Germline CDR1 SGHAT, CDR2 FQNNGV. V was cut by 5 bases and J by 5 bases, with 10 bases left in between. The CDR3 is CASSPGRDQPQHF. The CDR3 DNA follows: TGTGCCAGCAGCCCAGGGAGGGATCAGCCCCAGCATTTT.

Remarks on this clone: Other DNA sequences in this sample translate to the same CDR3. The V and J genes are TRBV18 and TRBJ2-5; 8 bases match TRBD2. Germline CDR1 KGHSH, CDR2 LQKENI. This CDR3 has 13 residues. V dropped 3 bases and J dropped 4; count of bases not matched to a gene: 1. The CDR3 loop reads CASSPGLGETQYF. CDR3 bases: TGTGCCAGCTCACCGGGACTAGGAGAGACCCAGTACTTC.

Here the CDR3 reads CASSTTPGTGLYEQYF. The CDR3 DNA is TGCGCCAGCAGTACAACTCCCGGGACAGGGCTATACGAGCAGTACTTC. The chain combines TRBV5-1 with TRBJ2-7, with 9 bases lining up with TRBD1. The CDR3 has 16 residues. Looked up from germline, CDR1 is SGHRS and CDR2 is YFSETQ. V shed 5 bases and J 4 bases; nucleotides not matched to a gene: 13. Full variable domain (missing parts from reference TRBV5-1 and TRBJ2-7): KAGVTQTPRYLIKTRGQQVTLSCSPISGHRSVSWYQQTPGQGLQFLFEYFSETQRNKGNFPGRFSGRQFSNSRSEMNVSTLELGDSALYLCASSTTPGTGLYEQYFGPGTRLTVT.